Each of the 23 T cell receptor beta chains below was sequenced from the same sample in a study of blood T cells in healthy people across ages (dated by TCRdb to between 2014 and 2016). Library generation was performed with 5' RACE. The sequencer listed for this sample is Illumina HiSeq 2500. A second PCR of roughly 7 to 11 cycles was performed with a sample-barcoded 5' primer and a J-beta primer mix. TCRdb cleaned the public reads at Q25 with fastp, built clones with MiXCR and kept in-frame beta chains. Records with the same CDR3 protein are collapsed into one entry carrying the most frequent genes and DNA. The sample data list roughly 830,000 distinct CDR3 sequences, and 62% of these were observed just once. The top ten hold 25% to 35% of the sample. The sequenced sample consisted of blood. The receptor set was obtained from a man aged 25-40 years in good health.

V usage is TRBV6-2 or TRBV6-3 and J usage is TRBJ1-2; D is uncertain. This CDR3 is 12 amino acids long. V lost 8 bases and J 3 bases, leaving 10 bases between the germline ends. Germline CDR1 MNHEY, CDR2 SVGEGT. As DNA, the CDR3 is TGTGCCAGCGTTGGCGGTTACTATGGCTACACCTTC. Translating it yields CASVGGYYGYTF.

This rearrangement joins TRBV25-1 to TRBJ2-4; D ambiguous. This CDR3 is 14 amino acids long. Trimming removed 1 base from V and 1 base from J, with 5 bases in between. Germline CDR1 is MGHDK and CDR2 is SYGVNS. The chain's CDR3 is CASSELGAKNIQYF. The CDR3 DNA is TGTGCCAGCAGTGAATTGGGGGCCAAAAACATTCAGTACTTC.

The J gene is TRBJ2-5, the V gene TRBV25-1, with D possibly matching TRBD2 (5 bases). The J call is doubtful: the DNA matches TRBJ2-4 better. The length of the CDR3 is 15 residues. Germline V gene data show CDR1 as MGHDK and CDR2 as SYGVNS. The CDR3 region is CASSEEGSASDIQYF. The DNA for the CDR3 is TGTGCCAGCAGTGAAGAGGGCAGCGCATCGGACATTCAGTACTTC.

This clonotype was seen only a few times. The chain couples TRBV5-1 to TRBJ1-3; TRBD1 matches at 10 bases. The CDR3 sequence is 15 residues long. Germline CDR1 is SGHRS and CDR2 is YFSETQ. V dropped 4 bases and J dropped 7; count of bases not matched to a gene: 8. The CDR3 loop reads CASSLDGTGENTIYF. The CDR3 DNA reads as TGCGCCAGCAGCCTGGACGGGACAGGGGAGAACACCATATATTTT.

This clonotype was recorded once. The J gene is TRBJ2-5, the V gene TRBV7-9; D might be TRBD1 (6 bases). With 5 bases removed from V and 7 bases from J, the gap between germline ends came to 17 bases. Germline lookup yields CDR1 SEHNR and CDR2 FQNEAQ (reference sequence). This CDR3 has 14 residues. The CDR3 region has the DNA TGTGCCAGCAGCACAGAGGGGGTACGGTGGACCCAGTACTTC. It translates to CASSTEGVRWTQYF.

The J gene is TRBJ1-5, the V gene TRBV20-1; D might be TRBD1 (5 bases). The V gene lost 6 bases and the J gene lost 4 bases, with 19 bases spanning the gap. This CDR3 is built from 15 residues. The V gene's germline CDR1 is DFQATT and CDR2 SNEGSKA (reference sequence). The CDR3: CSAPPATGTNQPQHF. The DNA of the CDR3 is TGCAGTGCCCCACCGGCGACGGGGACTAATCAGCCCCAGCATTTT.

J is TRBJ1-4 and V is TRBV7-6, with D uncertain. The CDR3 covers 14 residues. The V end was cut by 7 bases, the J end by 0 bases, with 9 bases between. From germline, CDR1 is SGHVS and CDR2 FNYEAQ. CDR3 coding DNA: TGTGCCAGCACCGGGAGCCCAACTAATGAAAAACTGTTTTTT. Protein sequence: CASTGSPTNEKLFF.

The chain employs TRBV7-3 and TRBJ1-6; 11 bases agree with TRBD1. Trimming removed 2 bases from V and 1 base from J; junction bases left unmatched: 1. The CDR3 totals 17 residues. From germline, CDR1 is SGHTA and CDR2 FQGTGA. The CDR3 protein is CASSLWDRGSYNSPLHF. The CDR3, as DNA: TGTGCCAGCAGCTTATGGGACAGGGGGTCCTATAATTCACCCCTCCACTTT. Full variable domain (outside the CDR3, taken from reference TRBV7-3 and TRBJ1-6): GAGVSQTPSNKVTEKGKYVELRCDPISGHTALYWYRQSLGQGPEFLIYFQGTGAADDSGLPNDRFFAVRPEGSVSTLKIQRTERGDSAVYLCASSLWDRGSYNSPLHFGNGTRLTVT.

This chain joins TRBV28 and TRBJ1-2, with D perhaps TRBD1 (5 bases). CDR3 length: 16 residues. The V end was cut by 3 bases, the J end by 4 bases, with 18 bases between. Germline CDR1 reads MDHEN; CDR2 reads SYDVKM. The CDR3 loop is CASSFSREGPSYGYTF. For the CDR3, the DNA is TGTGCCAGCAGTTTTTCCAGGGAGGGGCCTAGCTATGGCTACACCTTC.

The CDR3, as DNA: TGCAGTGCTAGGGGAGGGACAGGGAATAATTCACCCCTCCACTTT. Residues: CSARGGTGNNSPLHF. The chain carries TRBV20-1 and TRBJ1-6, with 9 positions matching TRBD1. The CDR3 loop spans 15 amino acids. Germline CDR1 DFQATT, CDR2 SNEGSKA (reference sequence). V lost 3 bases, J lost 5 bases, and 5 bases stayed unmatched.

This clonotype was recorded a few times. The DNA for the CDR3 is TGCGCCAGCAGCCAAGTGAGGAGCTCCTACGAGCAGTACTTC. It specifies CASSQVRSSYEQYF. The chain employs TRBV4-3 and TRBJ2-7, with D unresolved. This CDR3 spans 14 amino acids. Per the germline V gene, CDR1 is LGHNA and CDR2 is YSLEER. V lost 1 base and J lost 0, with 7 bases in between.

The gene calls are TRBV7-6 and TRBJ2-3; D call uncertain. The CDR3 has 14 residues. Between the trimmed V and J ends, which lost 4 bases and 4 bases, there was a span of 12 bases. The germline V gene has CDR1 SGHVS and CDR2 FNYEAQ. The CDR3 reads CASSSEGEADTQYF. The DNA of the CDR3 is TGTGCCAGCAGCTCGGAAGGCGAGGCAGATACGCAGTATTTT.

This clonotype appeared a few times. The rearrangement uses TRBV7-8 and TRBJ2-5; perhaps TRBD2 as D (7 bases). There are 16 residues in the CDR3. Germline CDR1 reads SGHVS; CDR2 reads FQNEAQ. V dropped 5 bases and J dropped 11 bases, with 27 bases sitting between them. The CDR3 is CASSPLGPGRDNEQYF. CDR3 nucleotide sequence: TGTGCCAGCAGCCCACTTGGGCCAGGGAGGGACAATGAGCAGTACTTC.

J is TRBJ1-5 and V is TRBV7-8; D gene unclear. CDR1 is SGHVS, CDR2 FQNEAQ, per germline. This CDR3 contains 17 residues. V shed 3 bases and J shed 0 bases, with 15 bases lying between them. CDR3 bases: TGTGCCAGCAGCTTTAGCGCATTGGCAGATAGCAATCAGCCCCAGCATTTT. As protein: CASSFSALADSNQPQHF.

This chain links TRBV9 with TRBJ2-3; 8 positions agree with TRBD1. This CDR3 comprises 14 residues. V shed 1 base and J 5 bases; nucleotides not matched to a gene: 3. Germline assignment: CDR1 SGDLS and CDR2 YYNGEE. The CDR3 is CASSVTGGRDTQYF. The CDR3 bases are TGTGCCAGCAGCGTAACAGGGGGGAGAGATACGCAGTATTTT.

The chain couples TRBV4-2 to TRBJ2-7, with D perhaps TRBD1 or TRBD2 (6 bases each). The CDR3 has 15 residues. Germline V gene sequence: CDR1 LGHNA, CDR2 YNFKEQ. The V and J ends lost 1 base and 3 bases respectively, with 13 bases between them. The CDR3 reads CASSQVGGQGYEQYF. The CDR3 coding sequence is TGTGCCAGCAGCCAAGTTGGGGGGCAAGGCTACGAGCAGTACTTC.

The chain couples TRBV20-1 to TRBJ2-4; 14 nucleotides match TRBD2. The CDR3 is 17 amino acids. Germline values: CDR1 DFQATT, CDR2 SNEGSKA (reference sequence). The ends lost 2 bases at V and 4 bases at J; junction bases unmatched: 7. CDR3 in amino acids: CSARRRLAGGLKNIQYF. The CDR3 DNA reads TGCAGTGCTAGACGACGACTAGCGGGGGGGCTTAAAAACATTCAGTACTTC.

This clonotype was recorded many times. The chain carries TRBV20-1 and TRBJ2-1; TRBD2 matches 11 bases. The V segment lost 6 bases and the J segment 6 bases; nucleotides outside the gene matches: 4. The CDR3 sequence is 13 residues long. CDR1 and CDR2 from the germline V gene are DFQATT and SNEGSKA (reference sequence). CDR3 DNA: TGCAGTGCCGAGGGGACTAGCGGCAATGAGCAGTTCTTC. Its protein product is CSAEGTSGNEQFF.

The DNA of the CDR3 is TGTGCCAGCAAAGACGGACGGGGAATAAGCTCCTATAATTCACCCCTCCACTTT. Protein: CASKDGRGISSYNSPLHF. The rearrangement links TRBV6-2 or TRBV6-3 to TRBJ1-6; D remains ambiguous. The germline V gene has CDR1 MNHEY and CDR2 SVGEGT. The CDR3 runs to 18 residues. Trimming removed 7 bases at V and 0 bases at J, with 19 bases between.

The V call is TRBV7-3, the J call TRBJ2-3; 12 bases map to TRBD2. CDR3 size: 21 residues. Germline-derived CDR1 and CDR2 are SGHTA and FQGTGA. V lost 4 bases and J lost 4; bases outside the gene matches: 21. In DNA, the CDR3 is TGTGCCAGCAGCTCCGCATCCCCGGGACTAGCGGGTCCACTCGGGGCAGATACGCAGTATTTT. Protein: CASSSASPGLAGPLGADTQYF.

This clonotype turned up a few times. CDR3 amino acids: CASSPGFWLGYTF. The CDR3 coding sequence is TGTGCCAGCAGTCCGGGCTTTTGGTTGGGCTACACCTTC. The chain recombines TRBV27 with TRBJ1-2, with D unresolved. The CDR3 runs 13 residues. CDR1 and CDR2 from the germline V gene are MNHEY and SMNVEV (reference sequence). Trimming took 5 bases from V and 8 from J, leaving 15 bases between them.

The rearrangement links TRBV27 to TRBJ1-2; 7 nucleotides agree with TRBD1. Per germline, CDR1 MNHEY and CDR2 SMNVEV (reference sequence). With V trimmed by 3 bases and J by 5 bases, 3 bases remained unmatched. The CDR3 consists of 13 residues. The CDR3 loop is CASSFRDSYGYTF. The CDR3 DNA is TGTGCCAGCAGTTTCAGGGACAGTTATGGCTACACCTTC.

This clonotype was seen a handful of times. The V and J genes are TRBV12-3 or TRBV12-4 and TRBJ2-4, with D perhaps given as TRBD1 or TRBD2 (5 bases each). Judging by the DNA end, TRBJ2-7 fits better; the J call may be wrong. This CDR3 is 14 amino acids long. The chain's CDR3 is CASSGTESFYEQYF. CDR3 in DNA: TGTGCCAGCAGTGGGACGGAATCCTTCTACGAGCAGTACTTC.